The 9 T cell receptor gamma chains below were found in one sample sequenced in a study of γδ T cells in repeated Plasmodium falciparum infection. TCRdb fed the multiplex PCR reads to CATT. The data show about 30,000 gamma-chain clones, 1.4% seen once. Flow sorting of PBMC yielded separate Vgamma9/Vdelta2+ and Vdelta2-negative gammadelta T cell populations for bulk repertoire analysis. The specimen sequenced was gamma-delta T cells from blood. The receptors originated from a pool of human donors (malaria-infected and uninfected, not separated).

This clone was seen ten or more times. The protein given by TCRdb reflects a much larger clone and differs at residue 3 from this DNA's translation, likely from a read error; the protein shown is the DNA's translation. The gene calls are TRGV2 and TRGJ1 or TRGJ2. TCRdb offers no J gene call, so here the DNA was matched to germline to obtain one. The germline CDR1 and CDR2 sequences are EGSNGY and YDSYNSKV. The CDR3 spans 12 residues. Here the CDR3 reads CAAWDGPYKKLF. The DNA of the CDR3 is TGTGCCGCCTGGGACGGGCCATATAAGAAACTCTTT.

Ten or more counts support this clone. The TCRdb record carries a much larger clone's protein, which differs from this DNA's translation at residue 3; a read error is the likely cause, and the protein listed here is the DNA translation. The rearrangement links TRGV4 to TRGJ1 or TRGJ2. Germline lookup yields CDR1 EGSTGY and CDR2 YDSYTSSV. The CDR3 covers 10 residues. CDR3 sequence reads: CAPWDCEKLF. The CDR3 DNA reads as TGTGCCCCCTGGGATTGTGAGAAACTCTTT.

In this sample, this clone turned up a few times. The TCRdb protein comes from a much larger clone and disagrees with this DNA's translation at residue 6, likely due to a read error; the protein given here is derived from the DNA. This chain connects TRGV8 to TRGJP2. The J gene is not listed in TCRdb, so it was assigned here from a DNA match to germline. The CDR3 is made up of 14 amino acids. With V trimmed by 3 bases and J by 6 bases, 7 bases remained unmatched. Germline V gene data show CDR1 as VENAVY and CDR2 as YDSYNSRV. CDR3 sequence reads: CATWDAGGDWIKTF. CDR3 in DNA: TGTGCCACCTGGGATGCAGGCGGTGATTGGATCAAGACGTTT.

About this clone itself: The TCRdb record carries a much larger clone's protein, which differs from this DNA's translation at residue 6; a read error is the likely cause, and the protein listed here is the DNA translation. The chain couples TRGV9 to TRGJ1 or TRGJ2. The J gene was not available in TCRdb and was assigned here by matching the DNA to germline segments. Trimming cost V 1 base and J 1 base; bases outside gene matches: 4. Germline V gene sequence: CDR1 GITISATS, CDR2 ISYDGTV (reference sequence). The CDR3 contains 14 residues. CDR3 DNA sequence: TGTGCCTTGTGGGAGGTAGCCAATTATTATAAGAAACTCTTT. Its protein is CALWEVANYYKKLF.

This clone has only a few counts. The amino acid sequence in TCRdb belongs to a much larger clone and departs from this DNA's translation at residue 7, likely a sequencing read error; the sequence shown is translated from the DNA. The gene calls are TRGV9 and TRGJP. Germline matching of the DNA provided the J gene here, since TCRdb leaves it blank. Germline lookup yields CDR1 GITISATS and CDR2 ISYDGTV (reference sequence). This CDR3 contains 18 residues. Written as DNA, the CDR3 is TGTGCCTTGTGGCAGGTGATCCGGCAAGAGTTGGGCAAAAAAATCAAGGTATTT. This sequence encodes CALWQVIRQELGKKIKVF.

There are many counts of this clone. This DNA's translation and the protein TCRdb lists, from a much larger clone, do not match at residue 4, likely due to a read error; the protein shown is translated from the DNA. The V gene is TRGV9, the J gene TRGJP. Matching the DNA to germline supplied the J gene, which TCRdb does not give. In germline, CDR1 is GITISATS, CDR2 ISYDGTV (reference sequence). The CDR3 extends over 16 amino acids. The CDR3 reads CALREVGELGKKIKVF. In nucleotides, the CDR3 is TGTGCCTTGCGGGAGGTAGGGGAGTTGGGCAAAAAAATCAAGGTATTT.

There are many counts of this clone. The gene calls are TRGV4 and TRGJ1 or TRGJ2. Germline CDR1 EGSTGY, CDR2 YDSYTSSV. Trimming took 3 bases from V and 3 from J; bases not matched to a gene: 5. This CDR3 has 13 amino acids. The CDR3 nucleotides read TGTGCCACCTGGGATAGGGTTTATTATAAGAAACTCTTT. Residues: CATWDRVYYKKLF.

This clone occurred many times. TCRdb pairs this DNA with a much larger clone's protein that differs at residue 10, likely a read error; the protein shown was translated from the DNA. V and J are TRGV9 and TRGJP. CDR1 is GITISATS and CDR2 is ISYDGTV in the germline V gene (reference sequence). This CDR3 contains 18 residues. In nucleotides, the CDR3 is TGTGCCTTGTGGGAGGTTACACTTCAAGGGTTGGGCAAAAAAATCAAGGTATTT. Translated: CALWEVTLQGLGKKIKVF.

This clone was detected a few times. This is likely an artifact of a read error, given a far larger clone one base away. The same CDR3 also results from other DNA sequences found in this sample. V usage is TRGV9 and J usage is TRGJP. The J gene comes from matching the DNA to germline here; TCRdb lacks it. V was pared by 0 bases and J by 9 bases, with 11 bases of the junction left unmatched. This CDR3 contains 18 residues. Germline lookup yields CDR1 GITISATS and CDR2 ISYDGTV (reference sequence). DNA of the CDR3: TGTGCCTTGTGGGAGGTGTATAGTCCAAGGTTGGGCAAAAAAATCAAGGTATTT. Translated: CALWEVYSPRLGKKIKVF.